Shown below are 9 T cell receptor beta chains from a single sample sequenced in a study of blood T cell repertoires in COVID-19 (dated by TCRdb to between 2020 and 2021). Library creation used the immunoSEQ multiplex PCR assay. The source is immuneACCESS, and TCRdb retained only in-frame sequences with V and J called. Part of the clones is not carried over; for the studies checked, unresolved V genes explain less than half of this, and the remainder is unexplained. The sample table shows a few hundred thousand clones, and approximately 85% are seen once. Clones ranked in the top ten supply approximately 0.94% of the sample. What was sequenced was peripheral blood. The receptors shown here come from a human donor with COVID-19, enrolled during active disease. The donor label of this sample is uncertain.

J is TRBJ2-5 and V is TRBV5-6, with 13 nucleotides matching TRBD2. The CDR3 spans 16 residues. Per germline, CDR1 SGHDT and CDR2 YYEEEE. With 3 bases clipped from V and 5 bases from J, the junction kept 7 bases outside the gene matches. CDR3 in amino acids: CASSSFTSGRGETQYF. The CDR3 DNA is TGTGCCAGCAGCTCCTTTACTAGCGGGAGGGGGGAGACCCAGTACTTC.

The V and J genes are TRBV3-1 (or the pseudogene TRBV3-2) and TRBJ2-5; TRBD1 aligns across 10 bases. The length of the CDR3 is 16 residues. Germline CDR1 LGHDT, CDR2 YNNKEL (reference sequence). Trimming cost V 0 bases and J 5 bases; bases outside gene matches: 6. In nucleotides, the CDR3 is TGTGCCAGCAGCCAAGATTGGGACAGGGGAGGCGAGACCCAGTACTTC. It specifies CASSQDWDRGGETQYF.

With respect to this clone: Within the sample, other DNA sequences also encode this same CDR3. This sequence joins TRBV5-1 and TRBJ2-2, with D uncertain. From germline, CDR1 is SGHRS and CDR2 YFSETQ. The V gene lost 2 bases and the J gene lost 0 bases, with 8 bases spanning the gap. CDR3 length: 15 residues. The CDR3 loop is CASSLGGANTGELFF. CDR3 nucleotide sequence: TGCGCCAGCAGCTTAGGCGGTGCGAACACCGGGGAGCTGTTTTTT.

The chain uses TRBV9 and TRBJ1-2; D is uncertain. Trimming cost V 4 bases and J 3 bases, with 10 bases left between them. This CDR3 has 13 residues. Germline V gene data show CDR1 as SGDLS and CDR2 as YYNGEE. The CDR3 DNA is TGTGCCAGCAGCCCCCGTGAGGACTATGGCTACACCTTC. Its protein product is CASSPREDYGYTF.

This rearrangement joins TRBV30 to TRBJ2-7, with 9 bases that match TRBD1. CDR1 is GTSNPN, CDR2 SVGIG, per germline (reference sequence). The trim removed 0 bases at V and 3 bases at J, leaving 3 bases unmatched. CDR3 length equals 14 residues. Here the CDR3 reads CAWSVETGGYEQYF. The CDR3 bases are TGTGCCTGGAGTGTAGAGACAGGGGGCTACGAGCAGTACTTC.

The chain links TRBV28 to TRBJ1-5; D gene ambiguous. Germline lookup yields CDR1 MDHEN and CDR2 SYDVKM. There are 14 residues in the CDR3. With 2 bases removed from V and 3 bases from J, the gap between germline ends came to 8 bases. Here the CDR3 reads CASSLGQTNQPQHF. The CDR3, as DNA: TGTGCCAGCAGTTTAGGCCAAACCAATCAGCCCCAGCATTTT.

In its sample, this clone was seen once. The chain has TRBV6-5 and TRBJ1-2, with D uncertain. Trimming cost V 6 bases and J 3 bases, with 11 bases left between them. CDR1 is MNHEY, CDR2 SVGAGI, per germline. The CDR3 is made up of 13 amino acids. The CDR3 sequence is CASSRTEDYGYTF. For the CDR3, the DNA is TGTGCCAGCAGCCGTACCGAGGACTATGGCTACACCTTC.

V usage is TRBV28 and J usage is TRBJ1-2, with D perhaps TRBD1 (6 bases). This CDR3 is built from 17 residues. Germline lookup yields CDR1 MDHEN and CDR2 SYDVKM. Trimming stripped 4 bases from V and 4 bases from J, with 22 bases between. The CDR3 DNA is TGTGCCAGCAGTTCTTTTGTAGGGGGTTTACAATTCTATGGCTACACCTTC. Translation: CASSSFVGGLQFYGYTF.

V usage is TRBV10-3 and J usage is TRBJ2-3; D uncertain. The germline gives CDR1 ENHRY, CDR2 SYGVKD. The CDR3 is made up of 10 amino acids. V lost 8 bases and J 4 bases, leaving 4 bases between the germline ends. The CDR3 region is CAIRADTQYF. In DNA form, the CDR3 reads TGTGCCATCCGAGCAGATACGCAGTATTTT.